This TCR beta chain was recovered during a study of sequential checkpoint blockade in melanoma. Across the whole study: Each arm's sequence ended with maintenance nivolumab. DNA from more than 75 pretreatment tumor samples underwent TCRβ immunosequencing.

From germline, CDR1 is LNHDA and CDR2 SQIVND (reference sequence). Trimming removed 8 bases from V and 5 bases from J; junction bases left unmatched: 4. CDR3 length: 12 residues. The protocol was immunoSEQ multiplex PCR, while the TCRdb copy is restricted to in-frame clones and leaves out a portion. The sample has around 4,800 clones, roughly a third seen once. This sample's treatment: randomized to nivolumab then ipilimumab (arm A) or the reverse (arm B). The chain has TRBV19 and TRBJ1-1; the match to TRBD1 covers 8 bases. This clonotype originated in a human donor with melanoma. Sample: tumor tissue (inferred from file names), taken from a patient given nivolumab and ipilimumab in sequence. The CDR3 is CASSTGATEAFF. The CDR3 region has the DNA TGTGCCAGTTCGACAGGGGCGACTGAAGCTTTCTTT.